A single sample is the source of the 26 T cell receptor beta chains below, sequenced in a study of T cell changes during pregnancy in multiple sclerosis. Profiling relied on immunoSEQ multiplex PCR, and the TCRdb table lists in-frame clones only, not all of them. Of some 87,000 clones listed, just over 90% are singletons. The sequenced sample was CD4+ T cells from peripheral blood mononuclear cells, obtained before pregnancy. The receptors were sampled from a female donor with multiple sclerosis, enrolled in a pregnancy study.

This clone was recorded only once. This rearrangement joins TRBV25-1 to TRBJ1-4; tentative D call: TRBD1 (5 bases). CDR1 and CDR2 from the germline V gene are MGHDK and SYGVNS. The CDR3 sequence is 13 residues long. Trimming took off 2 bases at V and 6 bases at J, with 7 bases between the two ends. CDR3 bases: TGTGCCAGCAGTGAACCGGGGGATGAAAAACTGTTTTTT. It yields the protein CASSEPGDEKLFF.

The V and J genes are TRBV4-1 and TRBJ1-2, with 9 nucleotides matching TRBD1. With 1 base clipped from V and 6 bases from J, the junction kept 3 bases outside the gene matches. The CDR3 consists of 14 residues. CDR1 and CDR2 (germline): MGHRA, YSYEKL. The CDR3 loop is CASSQARTGDGYTF. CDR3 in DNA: TGCGCCAGCAGCCAAGCCAGGACAGGGGATGGCTACACCTTC.

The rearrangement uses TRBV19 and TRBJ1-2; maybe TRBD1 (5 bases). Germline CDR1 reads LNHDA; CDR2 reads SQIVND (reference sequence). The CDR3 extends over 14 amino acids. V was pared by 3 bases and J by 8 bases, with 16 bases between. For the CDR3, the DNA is TGTGCCAGTAGTATCTCCGGGGGAAATTTGGGCTACACCTTC. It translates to CASSISGGNLGYTF. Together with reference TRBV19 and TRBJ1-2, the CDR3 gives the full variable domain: DGGITQSPKYLFRKEGQNVTLSCEQNLNHDAMYWYRQDPGQGLRLIYYSQIVNDFQKGDIAEGYSVSREKKESFPLTVTSAQKNPTAFYLCASSISGGNLGYTFGSGTRLTVV.

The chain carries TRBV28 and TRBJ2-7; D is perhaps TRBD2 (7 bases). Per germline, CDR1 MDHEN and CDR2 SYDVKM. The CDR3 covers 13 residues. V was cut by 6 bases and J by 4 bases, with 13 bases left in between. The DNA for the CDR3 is TGTGCCAGCAGAAGGGGGGGCAAGTACGAGCAGTACTTC. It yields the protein CASRRGGKYEQYF.

This CDR3 reads CASSQRLAFEQFF. CDR3 nucleotide sequence: TGTGCCAGCAGCCAGAGACTAGCGTTTGAGCAGTTCTTC. The V gene is TRBV14, the J gene TRBJ2-1, with 8 bases that match TRBD2. V gave up 3 bases and J gave up 9 bases; unmatched junction bases: 4. From germline, CDR1 is SGHDN and CDR2 FVKESK. The CDR3 is 13 amino acids.

The CDR3 DNA reads as TGCGCCAGCCGGTGGACTAGCGGGAGTTCCTACAATGAGCAGTTCTTC. Protein: CASRWTSGSSYNEQFF. The rearrangement uses TRBV5-1 and TRBJ2-1, with 13 bases aligning to TRBD2. The V and J ends lost 7 bases and 1 base, in that order; junction bases with no gene match: 5. Germline CDR1 is SGHRS and CDR2 is YFSETQ. This CDR3 contains 16 residues.

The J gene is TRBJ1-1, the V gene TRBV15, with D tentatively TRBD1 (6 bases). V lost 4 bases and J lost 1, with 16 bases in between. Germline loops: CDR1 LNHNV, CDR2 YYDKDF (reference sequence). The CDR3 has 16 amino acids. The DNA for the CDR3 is TGTGCCACCAGCAAGCAAAGCAGGGGACCGAACACTGAAGCTTTCTTT. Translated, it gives CATSKQSRGPNTEAFF.

CDR3 sequence reads: CASSPDWGGGEQYF. In DNA form, the CDR3 reads TGCGCCAGCAGCCCGGACTGGGGAGGTGGGGAGCAGTACTTC. The chain combines TRBV5-1 with TRBJ2-7; weak D call: TRBD2 (6 bases). This CDR3 comprises 14 residues. Trimming removed 4 bases from V and 7 bases from J, with 18 bases in between. In germline, CDR1 is SGHRS, CDR2 YFSETQ.

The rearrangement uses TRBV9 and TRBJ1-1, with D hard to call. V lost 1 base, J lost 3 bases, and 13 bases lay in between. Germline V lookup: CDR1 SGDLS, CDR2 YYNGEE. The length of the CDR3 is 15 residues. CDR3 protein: CASSVSATRDTEAFF. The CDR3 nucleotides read TGTGCCAGCAGCGTATCTGCCACCCGGGACACTGAAGCTTTCTTT.

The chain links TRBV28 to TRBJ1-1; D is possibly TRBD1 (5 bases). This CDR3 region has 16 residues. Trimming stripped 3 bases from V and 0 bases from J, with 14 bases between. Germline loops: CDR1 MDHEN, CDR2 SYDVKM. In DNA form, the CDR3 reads TGTGCCAGCAGTTTCGGGACTCACTCTATGAACACTGAAGCTTTCTTT. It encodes CASSFGTHSMNTEAFF.

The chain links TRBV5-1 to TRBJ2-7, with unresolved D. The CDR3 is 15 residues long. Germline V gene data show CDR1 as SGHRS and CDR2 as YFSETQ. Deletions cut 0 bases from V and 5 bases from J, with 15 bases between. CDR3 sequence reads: CASSLEQLIVDEQYF. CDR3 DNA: TGCGCCAGCAGCTTGGAACAGTTAATTGTAGACGAGCAGTACTTC. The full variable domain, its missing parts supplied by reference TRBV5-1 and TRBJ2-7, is KAGVTQTPRYLIKTRGQQVTLSCSPISGHRSVSWYQQTPGQGLQFLFEYFSETQRNKGNFPGRFSGRQFSNSRSEMNVSTLELGDSALYLCASSLEQLIVDEQYFGPGTRLTVT.

As DNA, the CDR3 is TGTGCCAGCAGCCTACTTTTAGCGGGAGGAGGCACAGATACGCAGTATTTT. Protein sequence: CASSLLLAGGGTDTQYF. The chain uses TRBV11-2 and TRBJ2-3; 10 bases are shared with TRBD2. This CDR3 region has 17 residues. J was trimmed by 1 base and V by 5 bases; bases with no gene match: 9. The germline V gene has CDR1 SGHAT and CDR2 FQNNGV.

The CDR3 protein is CASSADSGKNYGYTF. CDR3 DNA: TGTGCCAGCAGCGCAGACTCGGGAAAAAACTATGGCTACACCTTC. This chain connects TRBV7-3 to TRBJ1-2; D is uncertain. V lost 5 bases, J lost 2 bases, and 15 bases lay in between. The CDR3 sequence is 15 residues long. Germline V gives CDR1 SGHTA, CDR2 FQGTGA.

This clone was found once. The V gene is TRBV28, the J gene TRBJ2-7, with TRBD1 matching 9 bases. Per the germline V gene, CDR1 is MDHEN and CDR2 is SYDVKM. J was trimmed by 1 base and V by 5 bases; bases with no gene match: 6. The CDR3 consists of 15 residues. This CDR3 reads CASSPYGTGSYEQYF. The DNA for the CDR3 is TGTGCCAGCAGTCCGTACGGGACAGGGTCCTACGAGCAGTACTTC.

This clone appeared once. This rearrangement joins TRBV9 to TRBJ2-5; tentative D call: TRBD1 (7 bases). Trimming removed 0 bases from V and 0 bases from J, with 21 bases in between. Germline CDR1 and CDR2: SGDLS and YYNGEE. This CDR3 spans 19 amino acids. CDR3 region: CASSVESLGAGGYQETQYF. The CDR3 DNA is TGTGCCAGCAGCGTAGAGAGCCTGGGTGCAGGGGGGTACCAAGAGACCCAGTACTTC.

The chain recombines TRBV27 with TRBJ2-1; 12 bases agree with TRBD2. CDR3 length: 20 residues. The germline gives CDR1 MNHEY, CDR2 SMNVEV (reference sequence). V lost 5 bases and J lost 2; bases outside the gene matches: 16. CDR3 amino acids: CASSKQRLAGEIQPYNEQFF. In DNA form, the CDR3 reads TGTGCCAGCAGTAAACAAAGACTAGCGGGAGAGATCCAGCCCTACAATGAGCAGTTCTTC.

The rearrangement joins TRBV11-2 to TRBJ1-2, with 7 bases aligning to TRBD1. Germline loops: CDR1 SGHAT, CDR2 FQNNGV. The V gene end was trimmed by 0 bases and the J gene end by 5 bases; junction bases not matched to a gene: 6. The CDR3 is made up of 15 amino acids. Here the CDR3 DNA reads TGTGCCAGCAGCTTAGATCAGGGGGGATGGTATGGCTACACCTTC. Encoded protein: CASSLDQGGWYGYTF.

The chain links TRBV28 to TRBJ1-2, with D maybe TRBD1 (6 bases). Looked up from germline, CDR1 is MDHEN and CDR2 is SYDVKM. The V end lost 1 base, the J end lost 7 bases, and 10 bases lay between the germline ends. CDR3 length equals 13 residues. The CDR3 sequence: CASSLLARGGYTF. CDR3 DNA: TGTGCCAGCAGTTTATTAGCCAGGGGTGGCTACACCTTC.

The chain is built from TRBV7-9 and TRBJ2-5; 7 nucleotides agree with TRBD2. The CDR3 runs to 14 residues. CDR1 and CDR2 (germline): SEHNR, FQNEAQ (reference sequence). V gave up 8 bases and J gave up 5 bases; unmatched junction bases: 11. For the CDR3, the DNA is TGTGCCAGCGGGGAGGGAGTTTTGGCGGAGACCCAGTACTTC. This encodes CASGEGVLAETQYF. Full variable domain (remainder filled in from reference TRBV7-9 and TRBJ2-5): DTGVSQNPRHKITKRGQNVTFRCDPISEHNRLYWYRQTLGQGPEFLTYFQNEAQLEKSRLLSDRFSAERPKGSFSTLEIQRTEQGDSAMYLCASGEGVLAETQYFGPGTRLLVL.

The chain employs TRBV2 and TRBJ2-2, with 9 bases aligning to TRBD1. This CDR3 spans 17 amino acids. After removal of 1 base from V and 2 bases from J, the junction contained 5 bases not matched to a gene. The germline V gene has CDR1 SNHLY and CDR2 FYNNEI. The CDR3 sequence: CASSEEAGQGNTGELFF. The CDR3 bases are TGTGCCAGCAGTGAAGAGGCGGGACAGGGCAACACCGGGGAGCTGTTTTTT. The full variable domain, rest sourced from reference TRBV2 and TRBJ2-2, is EPEVTQTPSHQVTQMGQEVILRCVPISNHLYFYWYRQILGQKVEFLVSFYNNEISEKSEIFDDQFSVERPDGSNFTLKIRSTKLEDSAMYFCASSEEAGQGNTGELFFGEGSRLTVL.

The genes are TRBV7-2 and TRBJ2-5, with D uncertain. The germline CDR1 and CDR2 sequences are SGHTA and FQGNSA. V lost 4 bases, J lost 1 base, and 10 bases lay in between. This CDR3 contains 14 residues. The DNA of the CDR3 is TGTGCCAGCAGCTCAACTCGGTCCCAAGAGACCCAGTACTTC. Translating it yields CASSSTRSQETQYF.

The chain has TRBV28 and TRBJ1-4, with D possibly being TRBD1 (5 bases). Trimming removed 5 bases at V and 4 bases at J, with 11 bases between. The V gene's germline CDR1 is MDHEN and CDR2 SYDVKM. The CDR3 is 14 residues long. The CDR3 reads CASSHRSGNEKLFF. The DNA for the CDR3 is TGTGCCAGCAGTCACAGGTCGGGTAATGAAAAACTGTTTTTT.

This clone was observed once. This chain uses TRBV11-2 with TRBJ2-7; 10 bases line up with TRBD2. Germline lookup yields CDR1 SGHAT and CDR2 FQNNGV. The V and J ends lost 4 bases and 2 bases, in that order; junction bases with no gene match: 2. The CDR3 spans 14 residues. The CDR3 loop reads CASSSLAGPYEQYF. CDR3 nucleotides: TGTGCCAGCAGCTCACTAGCGGGACCCTACGAGCAGTACTTC.

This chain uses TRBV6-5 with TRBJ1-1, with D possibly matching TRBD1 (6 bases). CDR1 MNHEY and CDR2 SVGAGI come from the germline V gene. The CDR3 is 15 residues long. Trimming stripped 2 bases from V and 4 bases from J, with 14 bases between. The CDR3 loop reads CASSYGVGAVTEAFF. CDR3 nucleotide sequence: TGTGCCAGCAGTTACGGGGTGGGGGCGGTCACTGAAGCTTTCTTT.

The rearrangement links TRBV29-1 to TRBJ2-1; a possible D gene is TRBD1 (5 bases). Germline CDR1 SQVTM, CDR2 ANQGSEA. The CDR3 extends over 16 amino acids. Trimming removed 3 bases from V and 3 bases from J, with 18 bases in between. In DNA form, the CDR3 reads TGCAGCGTTGATGGCGGCGCAGGGCCCCACTACAATGAGCAGTTCTTC. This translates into CSVDGGAGPHYNEQFF.

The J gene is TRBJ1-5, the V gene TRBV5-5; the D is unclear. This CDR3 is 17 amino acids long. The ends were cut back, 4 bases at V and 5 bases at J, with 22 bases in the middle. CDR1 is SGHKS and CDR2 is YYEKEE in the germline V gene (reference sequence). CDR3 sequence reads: CASSPRARSEVDQPQHF. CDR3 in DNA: TGTGCCAGCAGCCCGAGGGCTCGGTCCGAGGTTGATCAGCCCCAGCATTTT. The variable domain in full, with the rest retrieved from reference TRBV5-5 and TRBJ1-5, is DAGVTQSPTHLIKTRGQQVTLRCSPISGHKSVSWYQQVLGQGPQFIFQYYEKEERGRGNFPDRFSARQFPNYSSELNVNALLLGDSALYLCASSPRARSEVDQPQHFGDGTRLSIL.